The clone carrying this TCR beta chain was counted ten times or more. Its antigen remains unknown. This entry comes from a study of T cell repertoires in cytomegalovirus infection. Findings and caveats of the study: Using cumulative public TCR beta family frequency, the authors identified those who carried CMV together with the relevant HLA.

The V gene's germline CDR1 is SGHTA and CDR2 FQGTGA. V was cut by 2 bases and J by 0 bases, with 8 bases left in between. The CDR3 totals 16 residues. TCRdb passed the reads through MiXCR, listing each CDR3 protein once. The table shows more than 400,000 distinct CDR3 sequences, with approximately 25% occurring only once. This chain joins TRBV7-3 and TRBJ2-6; D is perhaps TRBD1 (6 bases). Input material: PBMCs. This TCR was recovered from a human donor in good health (CMV status not recorded). Some clones in this sample may be carry-over from other donors' samples. CDR3 nucleotides: TGTGCCAGCAGCTTAGGACAGCCCTCTGGGGCCAACGTCCTGACTTTC. Translating it yields CASSLGQPSGANVLTF. Using reference TRBV7-3 and TRBJ2-6 for the parts outside the CDR3, the full variable domain is GAGVSQTPSNKVTEKGKYVELRCDPISGHTALYWYRQSLGQGPEFLIYFQGTGAADDSGLPNDRFFAVRPEGSVSTLKIQRTERGDSAVYLCASSLGQPSGANVLTFGAGSRLTVL.